This T cell receptor beta chain was observed in a study of T cell responses to AZD1222 COVID-19 vaccine. Study conclusions and caveats: Seropositive AZD1222 recipients at baseline numbered only five or six.

Trimming took off 4 bases at V and 8 bases at J, with 12 bases between the two ends. The germline gives CDR1 MNHEY, CDR2 SMNVEV (reference sequence). The CDR3 is 14 residues long. Concerning this clone itself: Antigen specificity is unknown.

TCRdb's copy holds only in-frame clones and misses some; the assay was immunoSEQ multiplex PCR. Among about 37,000 clones listed, 86% were seen once. The chain combines TRBV27 with TRBJ1-6, with no clear D. Sequenced material: peripheral blood, taken 28 days after the second AZD1222 dose. The clonotype was recovered from an adult who received the AZD1222 COVID-19 vaccine. In DNA form, the CDR3 reads TGTGCCAGCAGTTACCTGCTAGTCGATTCACCCCTCCACTTT. This sequence encodes CASSYLLVDSPLHF.